The clone carrying this TCR beta chain was seen repeatedly, ten times or more. Its specificity is unknown. None of the included patients had other autoimmune diseases, uncontrolled infections, pregnancy or lactation, as these led to exclusion. The evidence that diagnosis relied on was clinical symptoms, serum thyroxine, TRAb, thyroid ultrasound and orbital computed tomography. The sample originates from a study of Graves' ophthalmopathy and Graves' hyperthyroidism. Study-wide findings and caveats: With just under 90% sensitivity and about 83% specificity, a 13-signature model separated ophthalmopathy from stable hyperthyroidism. The authors also found most expanded thyroid clonotypes above 0.001 frequency in blood.

Amplifying from RNA transcripts, the study obtained TCR beta CDR3 regions. Following a first-round RT-PCR that used HTBI primers, a second-round multiplex PCR was carried out. TCRdb passed the multiplex PCR reads through MiXCR, listing each CDR3 protein once. This repertoire shows over 450,000 distinct CDR3 sequences, approximately 15% found once; its top ten account for about 9.4%. Trimming stripped 7 bases from V and 0 bases from J, with 10 bases between. The CDR3 loop spans 13 amino acids. Per the germline V gene, CDR1 is MNHNS and CDR2 is SASEGT. The sample comprised blood. The chain is built from TRBV6-1 and TRBJ2-7; D not certain. The sequence was obtained from a woman aged 25 to 39 with Graves' ophthalmopathy. CDR3 nucleotide sequence: TGTGCCAGCATAAGTACCACCTCCTACGAGCAGTACTTC. This gives the protein CASISTTSYEQYF.